The 6 T cell receptor beta chains below were found in one sample sequenced in a study of T cell changes during pregnancy in multiple sclerosis. Sequencing was performed with immunoSEQ multiplex PCR; in TCRdb, only in-frame clones are kept and a portion is missing. The profile shows about 45,000 clones, 90% of them singletons. Material: CD4+ T cells from peripheral blood mononuclear cells, obtained before pregnancy. Source of these receptors: a female donor with multiple sclerosis, enrolled in a pregnancy study.

This clone was seen only a few times. The V and J genes are TRBV30 and TRBJ1-1; TRBD1 matches at 8 bases. The trim removed 4 bases at V and 7 bases at J, leaving 5 bases unmatched. The CDR3 runs 12 residues. Germline CDR1 reads GTSNPN; CDR2 reads SVGIG (reference sequence). CDR3 protein: CAWKLQGGEAFF. The DNA of the CDR3 is TGTGCCTGGAAATTACAGGGGGGTGAAGCTTTCTTT.

V usage is TRBV5-6 and J usage is TRBJ1-2; possible D gene TRBD1, 6 bases. The length of the CDR3 is 17 residues. CDR1 and CDR2 from the germline V gene are SGHDT and YYEEEE. The ends were cut back, 0 bases at V and 4 bases at J, with 19 bases in the middle. The CDR3 region is CASSLDRGDRSGYGYTF. In DNA, the CDR3 is TGTGCCAGCAGCTTGGATAGGGGCGACAGGTCTGGCTATGGCTACACCTTC.

CDR3 in amino acids: CASSFSQGQGELFF. In DNA form, the CDR3 reads TGTGCCAGCAGCTTTTCACAGGGGCAGGGGGAGCTGTTTTTT. The chain is built from TRBV7-3 and TRBJ2-2, with 7 bases fitting TRBD1. This CDR3 comprises 14 residues. CDR1 is SGHTA, CDR2 FQGTGA, per germline. Unmatched junction bases numbered 6, after V lost 3 bases and J lost 8 bases.

This chain links TRBV27 with TRBJ2-3; D possibly corresponds to TRBD1 (5 bases). Germline values: CDR1 MNHEY, CDR2 SMNVEV (reference sequence). The CDR3 length is 12 residues. Deletions cut 6 bases from V and 9 bases from J, with 13 bases between. CDR3 nucleotides: TGTGCCAGCAGGACGTTCACAGGCACGCAGTATTTT. Its protein is CASRTFTGTQYF.

The chain is built from TRBV6-1 and TRBJ1-1, with a possible D match to TRBD1 (5 bases). The CDR3 is 13 residues long. V was clipped by 4 bases and J by 3 bases, with 9 bases between them. The germline V gene has CDR1 MNHNS and CDR2 SASEGT. In nucleotides, the CDR3 is TGTGCCAGCAGTGCATGGGGCGACACTGAAGCTTTCTTT. This codes for CASSAWGDTEAFF.

The chain links TRBV29-1 to TRBJ2-3; no clear D. The length of the CDR3 is 10 residues. Trimming took off 3 bases at V and 6 bases at J, with 4 bases between the two ends. Germline CDR1 SQVTM, CDR2 ANQGSEA. DNA of the CDR3: TGCAGCGTTGACGCGGATACGCAGTATTTT. The encoded protein is CSVDADTQYF.